This T cell receptor beta chain is from a study of cytomegalovirus exposure and HLA in healthy donors. With 5 bases clipped from V and 4 bases from J, the junction kept 8 bases outside the gene matches. CDR1 is LNHDA, CDR2 SQIVND, per germline (reference sequence). The length of the CDR3 is 15 residues. On this clone: The antigen is undetermined.

Study-level findings and limits: When a later analysis was performed, an Asian-associated ancestry cluster reportedly had fewer N-insertions than the roughly 700-donor mean. Researchers counted roughly 160 TCR beta chains as cytomegalovirus-associated. In a later analysis, at a false discovery rate of 0.05, 17,000 or so TCR beta sequences matched HLA alleles.

It was healthy bone marrow donors who served as donors. Use of 60 Vbeta and 13 Jbeta primers characterized the PCR. The protocol was immunoSEQ multiplex PCR, while the TCRdb copy is restricted to in-frame clones and leaves out a portion. The sample has around 190,000 clones, about three quarters seen once; the top ten hold 1.1%. The V call is TRBV19, the J call TRBJ1-2, with 9 bases that match TRBD1. The sample comprised PBMCs. The source of this sequence is a middle-aged woman in good health and CMV-seronegative. CDR3 coding DNA: TGTGCCAGTAGTTCACAGGGACAGGGTGGCTATGGCTACACCTTC. It is translated as CASSSQGQGGYGYTF.